This T cell receptor (beta chain) emerged from a study of T cell responses to AZD1222 COVID-19 vaccine. Study at large: It was second doses at about 4 or about 12 weeks that were pooled. Findings and limits, study-wide: Among vaccine-associated CD4 TCRs, coverage spanned spike, with dominance at 160-218 and 743-854.

Trimming left V 3 bases short and J 0 bases short, with 8 bases between. The CDR3 is 14 residues long. Germline V gene data show CDR1 as LGHNA and CDR2 as YSLEER. Remarks on this clone: The antigen remains unidentified.

TCRdb's table, derived via immunoSEQ multiplex PCR, lists solely in-frame clones and lacks some. The sample includes 75,000 to 100,000 clones, about 85% of them seen just once. Material: peripheral blood, obtained on day 0 of AZD1222 vaccination. The chain combines TRBV4-3 with TRBJ1-2; D is ambiguous. The origin of this receptor is an adult in good health. Here the CDR3 DNA reads TGCGCCAGCAGCCAGGCCCAGGCTAACTATGGCTACACCTTC. Its protein product is CASSQAQANYGYTF.